Each of the 4 T cell receptor beta chains below was sequenced from the same sample in a study of STAT3 mutations in large granular lymphocyte leukemia. The study's findings and limits: At least one immunodominant TCR beta clonotype appeared in every T-cell large granular lymphocyte leukemia patient.

Measured with immunoSEQ multiplex PCR; TCRdb has only the in-frame clones, and not every one. The sample lists nearly 25,000 clones; approximately 94% were seen once. Their antigen targets remain unknown. The sequencing sample was made of peripheral blood mononuclear cells. The receptors originated from a middle-aged man with T-cell large granular lymphocyte leukemia. Some clones in this sample may be carry-over from other donors' samples.

The gene calls are TRBV5-4 and TRBJ2-4, with TRBD1 as a possible D gene (6 bases). The germline CDR1 and CDR2 sequences are SGHNT and YYREEE (reference sequence). Trimming stripped 3 bases from V and 8 bases from J, with 18 bases between. The CDR3 length is 15 residues. CDR3 sequence reads: CASSSKGEVGDIQYF. CDR3 DNA: TGTGCCAGCAGCTCCAAGGGGGAAGTGGGGGACATTCAGTACTTC.

J is TRBJ2-7 and V is TRBV7-3; D gene ambiguous. CDR3 length equals 12 residues. Trimming pared 5 bases from V and 4 bases from J, leaving 9 bases between. CDR1 is SGHTA, CDR2 FQGTGA, per germline. The CDR3 DNA reads as TGTGCCAGCAGCCCGGGCCCATACGAGCAGTACTTC. Translated, it gives CASSPGPYEQYF.

The chain joins TRBV5-6 to TRBJ2-3; 15 positions match TRBD2. Germline V lookup: CDR1 SGHDT, CDR2 YYEEEE. Trimming removed 4 bases from V and 4 bases from J; junction bases left unmatched: 4. The length of the CDR3 is 16 residues. The CDR3 region is CASSRTSGGDADTQYF. For the CDR3, the DNA is TGTGCCAGCAGCAGGACTAGCGGGGGGGATGCAGATACGCAGTATTTT. The full variable domain, completed using reference TRBV5-6 and TRBJ2-3, is DAGVTQSPTHLIKTRGQQVTLRCSPKSGHDTVSWYQQALGQGPQFIFQYYEEEERQRGNFPDRFSGHQFPNYSSELNVNALLLGDSALYLCASSRTSGGDADTQYFGPGTRLTVL.

This clone was detected a few times. The chain carries TRBV21-1 and TRBJ2-1; the table names TRBD1, a call not compared with the DNA. TRBV21-1 is listed as a pseudogene. The CDR3 covers 16 residues. The CDR3 nucleotides read TGTGCCAGCAGCAAAGAGAACAGGCCCACCTACAATGAGCAGTTCTTC. Amino acids: CASSKENRPTYNEQFF.